These 26 T cell receptor beta chains originate from one sample sequenced in a study of blood T cell repertoires in COVID-19. The assay was immunoSEQ multiplex PCR, and TCRdb's table has in-frame clones only and misses some. Counted here are fewer than 450,000 clones, 80% to 95% occurring once; the ten biggest clones make up 0.6%. Sequenced material: PBMCs or T cells enriched from blood (not recorded which). These receptors all stem from a man aged 18 to 30 who had recovered from COVID-19.

The chain uses TRBV5-1 and TRBJ1-1; D might be TRBD1 (6 bases). V shed 3 bases and J shed 8 bases, with 14 bases lying between them. From germline, CDR1 is SGHRS and CDR2 YFSETQ. This CDR3 region has 13 residues. CDR3 sequence (DNA): TGCGCCAGCAGCTCGGGGGGCCCAGCCGAAGCTTTCTTT. Translated: CASSSGGPAEAFF.

This sequence joins TRBV12-5 and TRBJ1-5, with D unresolved. The V gene lost 7 bases and the J gene lost 6 bases, with 16 bases spanning the gap. Germline CDR1 is LGHNT and CDR2 is FRNRAP. CDR3 size: 14 residues. The CDR3 sequence is CASAEGLPGQPQHF. CDR3 nucleotides: TGTGCTAGTGCCGAGGGATTACCGGGTCAGCCCCAGCATTTT.

The sample holds one count of this clone. V is TRBV18 and J is TRBJ2-7, with 8 bases matching TRBD1. The CDR3 runs to 13 residues. Germline V gene lookup returns CDR1 KGHSH and CDR2 LQKENI. V lost 6 bases and J lost 3; bases outside the gene matches: 4. The CDR3 spells CASSQTGGYEQYF. CDR3 in DNA: TGTGCCAGCTCCCAAACAGGGGGCTACGAGCAGTACTTC. Filled out from reference TRBV18 and TRBJ2-7, the complete variable domain reads NAGVMQNPRHLVRRRGQEARLRCSPMKGHSHVYWYRQLPEEGLKFMVYLQKENIIDESGMPKERFSAEFPKEGPSILRIQQVVRGDSAAYFCASSQTGGYEQYFGPGTRLTVT.

This chain joins TRBV2 and TRBJ2-1, with TRBD2 matching over 12 bases. CDR3 length equals 16 residues. Germline loops: CDR1 SNHLY, CDR2 FYNNEI. V lost 4 bases and J lost 2; bases outside the gene matches: 3. The chain's CDR3 is CASSALAGGAYNEQFF. CDR3 coding DNA: TGTGCCAGCAGTGCTCTAGCGGGAGGGGCCTACAATGAGCAGTTCTTC.

CDR3 loop: CASSPTGLTSGELFF. DNA for the CDR3: TGTGCCAGTAGTCCGACAGGGTTGACTTCCGGGGAGCTGTTTTTT. The chain joins TRBV19 to TRBJ2-2; TRBD1 agrees at 7 bases. CDR1 is LNHDA and CDR2 is SQIVND in the germline V gene (reference sequence). This CDR3 has 15 amino acids. The J segment lost 6 bases and the V segment lost 5 bases, leaving 9 bases of the junction unmatched.

The CDR3 is CASSLGTSGGREQFF. The DNA for the CDR3 is TGTGCCAGCAGCTTAGGCACTAGCGGGGGCCGAGAGCAGTTCTTC. This sequence joins TRBV11-2 and TRBJ2-1; 11 nucleotides align to TRBD2. The length of the CDR3 is 15 residues. V trimming: 1 base; J trimming: 10 bases; junction bases outside the gene matches: 6. The germline CDR1 and CDR2 sequences are SGHAT and FQNNGV.

V is TRBV18 and J is TRBJ1-5, with 7 bases lining up with TRBD1. CDR3 length equals 14 residues. Losses at the gene ends were 4 bases for V and 4 bases for J; bases not matched to a gene: 4. The germline CDR1 and CDR2 sequences are KGHSH and LQKENI. The CDR3 sequence: CASSLRQGNQPQHF. DNA of the CDR3: TGTGCCAGCTCACTCAGACAGGGAAATCAGCCCCAGCATTTT.

The rearrangement links TRBV11-3 to TRBJ1-1; D gene uncertain. Per germline, CDR1 SGHNT and CDR2 YENEEA. The CDR3 length is 16 residues. Trimming removed 4 bases at V and 2 bases at J, with 17 bases between. CDR3 amino acids: CASSYGTRHLNTEAFF. The CDR3 nucleotides are TGTGCCAGCAGCTATGGCACCCGCCACCTCAACACTGAAGCTTTCTTT.

This rearrangement joins TRBV28 to TRBJ1-3; a possible D gene is TRBD1 (5 bases). The V gene lost 5 bases and the J gene lost 2 bases, with 13 bases spanning the gap. This CDR3 contains 15 residues. Germline V gives CDR1 MDHEN, CDR2 SYDVKM. This chain's CDR3 is CASSTPGGPGNTIYF. The CDR3 coding sequence is TGTGCCAGCAGTACCCCGGGGGGACCTGGAAACACCATATATTTT.

The chain joins TRBV6-5 to TRBJ2-5; TRBD2 might be the D (6 bases). Germline CDR1 MNHEY, CDR2 SVGAGI. V gave up 6 bases and J gave up 3 bases, with 11 bases separating them. This CDR3 is 13 amino acids long. As DNA, the CDR3 is TGTGCCAGCAGGGAGGGATTTGAAGAGACCCAGTACTTC. Protein sequence: CASREGFEETQYF.

The rearrangement uses TRBV6-1 and TRBJ2-5, with TRBD2 matching 12 bases. V trimming: 4 bases; J trimming: 4 bases; junction bases outside the gene matches: 7. CDR1 is MNHNS and CDR2 is SASEGT in the germline V gene. CDR3 size: 16 residues. CDR3 residues: CASSGRTSGMGETQYF. The CDR3 coding sequence is TGTGCCAGCAGTGGAAGGACTAGCGGGATGGGAGAGACCCAGTACTTC.

J is TRBJ2-3 and V is TRBV13; 8 nucleotides match TRBD2. V shed 3 bases and J 2 bases; nucleotides not matched to a gene: 7. The CDR3 extends over 16 amino acids. CDR1 and CDR2 from the germline V gene are PRHDT and FYEKMQ (reference sequence). Here the CDR3 reads CASSFKRGFSTDTQYF. In DNA form, the CDR3 reads TGTGCCAGCAGCTTTAAGCGGGGGTTTTCCACAGATACGCAGTATTTT.

This clone has just one count. This chain connects TRBV7-9 to TRBJ1-2; D is unclear. The V end was cut by 7 bases, the J end by 7 bases, with 10 bases between. The germline CDR1 and CDR2 sequences are SEHNR and FQNEAQ (reference sequence). CDR3 length: 11 amino acids. Here the CDR3 DNA reads TGTGCCAGCACCTACCGGGGTGGCTACACCTTC. This codes for CASTYRGGYTF.

The chain joins TRBV20-1 to TRBJ2-7; TRBD2 aligns across 9 bases. V shed 6 bases and J 5 bases; nucleotides not matched to a gene: 2. CDR1 is DFQATT, CDR2 SNEGSKA, per germline (reference sequence). The CDR3 totals 11 residues. CDR3 amino acids: CSARTSDEQYF. CDR3 DNA: TGCAGTGCGCGGACTAGCGACGAGCAGTACTTC.

The gene calls are TRBV24-1 and TRBJ2-1, with 7 bases lining up with TRBD2. The germline CDR1 and CDR2 sequences are KGHDR and SFDVKD. Germline trimming cut 3 bases from V and 0 bases from J; bases unmatched to any gene: 7. This CDR3 comprises 17 residues. CDR3 protein: CATSDPSGGSSYNEQFF. The CDR3 DNA reads as TGTGCCACCAGTGATCCCTCCGGCGGGAGCTCCTACAATGAGCAGTTCTTC.

This clone has just one count. The chain couples TRBV5-1 to TRBJ2-6; no definite D call. Trimming removed 1 base from V and 1 base from J, with 3 bases in between. Germline V gene lookup returns CDR1 SGHRS and CDR2 YFSETQ. The CDR3 has 14 residues. CDR3 DNA: TGCGCCAGCAGCTTGCTTTCTGGGGCCAACGTCCTGACTTTC. Translated, it gives CASSLLSGANVLTF.

The chain links TRBV10-3 to TRBJ1-1, with a possible D match to TRBD1 (6 bases). The CDR3 is 13 amino acids. Germline lookup yields CDR1 ENHRY and CDR2 SYGVKD. Trimming pared 8 bases from V and 4 bases from J, leaving 14 bases between. Here the CDR3 reads CAIGKGVSTEAFF. The DNA of the CDR3 is TGTGCCATCGGTAAGGGGGTAAGCACTGAAGCTTTCTTT.

This chain connects TRBV5-1 to TRBJ2-1, with 10 bases identical to TRBD2. The CDR3 loop spans 15 amino acids. CDR1 is SGHRS, CDR2 YFSETQ, per germline. The V and J ends lost 4 bases and 5 bases, in that order; junction bases with no gene match: 6. In nucleotides, the CDR3 is TGCGCCAGCAGCCCCGGGACTAGCGTCCACAATGAGCAGTTCTTC. It is translated as CASSPGTSVHNEQFF.

The CDR3 DNA is TGTGCCAGCAGTCCCCGGGACAGGAAGGCCCAGCCCCAGCATTTT. It is translated as CASSPRDRKAQPQHF. This chain connects TRBV28 to TRBJ1-5; TRBD1 aligns across 8 bases. This CDR3 contains 15 residues. From germline, CDR1 is MDHEN and CDR2 SYDVKM. V trimming: 5 bases; J trimming: 7 bases; junction bases outside the gene matches: 10.

The chain uses TRBV5-4 and TRBJ2-4; the D gene is possibly TRBD2 (7 bases). CDR1 SGHNT and CDR2 YYREEE come from the germline V gene (reference sequence). The V end was cut by 1 base, the J end by 3 bases, with 23 bases between. The CDR3 extends over 19 amino acids. Here the CDR3 reads CASSLFSLGTGRGKNIQYF. The CDR3, as DNA: TGTGCCAGCAGCTTGTTTAGTCTTGGAACAGGGAGGGGCAAAAACATTCAGTACTTC.

The V gene is TRBV3-1 (or the pseudogene TRBV3-2), the J gene TRBJ1-4; the match to TRBD1 covers 8 bases. The CDR3 contains 14 residues. Per germline, CDR1 LGHDT and CDR2 YNNKEL (reference sequence). The trim removed 1 base at V and 7 bases at J, leaving 2 bases unmatched. The CDR3 region is CASSQAGGGEKLFF. The CDR3 DNA reads as TGTGCCAGCAGCCAAGCAGGGGGCGGTGAAAAACTGTTTTTT.

This chain uses TRBV11-2 with TRBJ1-1; 7 nucleotides align to TRBD1. The CDR3 consists of 14 residues. V trimming: 1 base; J trimming: 4 bases; junction bases outside the gene matches: 3. Germline CDR1 and CDR2: SGHAT and FQNNGV. This CDR3 is CASSLAGGSTEAFF. CDR3 nucleotides: TGTGCCAGCAGCTTAGCAGGGGGAAGCACTGAAGCTTTCTTT. Full variable domain (outside the CDR3, taken from reference TRBV11-2 and TRBJ1-1): EAGVAQSPRYKIIEKRQSVAFWCNPISGHATLYWYQQILGQGPKLLIQFQNNGVVDDSQLPKDRFSAERLKGVDSTLKIQPAKLEDSAVYLCASSLAGGSTEAFFGQGTRLTVV.

The chain has TRBV2 and TRBJ2-3; 10 nucleotides agree with TRBD2. This CDR3 has 18 residues. The J segment lost 1 base and the V segment lost 3 bases, leaving 10 bases of the junction unmatched. The germline CDR1 and CDR2 sequences are SNHLY and FYNNEI. CDR3 nucleotides: TGTGCCAGCAGTGATGTTGTTCTAGCGGGAGACCGCACAGATACGCAGTATTTT. Its translation is CASSDVVLAGDRTDTQYF.

In this sample, this clone turned up a few times. The gene calls are TRBV5-4 and TRBJ1-2; D uncertain. Per the germline V gene, CDR1 is SGHNT and CDR2 is YYREEE (reference sequence). V gave up 5 bases and J gave up 6 bases, with 11 bases separating them. The length of the CDR3 is 12 residues. The CDR3 protein is CASSNNGDGYTF. The CDR3 coding sequence is TGTGCCAGCAGTAATAACGGGGATGGCTACACCTTC.

V is TRBV18 and J is TRBJ1-1; TRBD1 matches 9 bases. The CDR3 totals 15 residues. Germline-derived CDR1 and CDR2 are KGHSH and LQKENI. Trimming removed 2 bases from V and 4 bases from J; junction bases left unmatched: 5. CDR3 region: CASSPIQGAITEAFF. The CDR3 region has the DNA TGTGCCAGCTCACCAATACAGGGGGCGATCACTGAAGCTTTCTTT.

The chain couples TRBV4-1 to TRBJ1-2; D gene ambiguous. This CDR3 has 13 amino acids. The germline V gene has CDR1 MGHRA and CDR2 YSYEKL. The V end was cut by 4 bases, the J end by 6 bases, with 12 bases between. CDR3 sequence: CASSLAARDGYTF. The CDR3 nucleotides are TGCGCCAGCAGCCTCGCCGCCCGAGATGGCTACACCTTC.